This entry describes one TCR beta chain. Its antigen is as yet unknown. The sample comes from a study of beta chain features in type 1 diabetes. Study-wide context: Patients did not differ from healthy donors in age, gender or cell yield. Study-wide results and caveats: For type 1 diabetes patients, VDJ junctions showed fewer insertions and more deletions.

With 5 bases removed from V and 2 bases from J, the gap between germline ends came to 10 bases. Germline loops: CDR1 SQVTM, CDR2 ANQGSEA. The CDR3 consists of 12 residues. Isolated RNA was reverse transcribed in full, so expressed TCRB transcripts were sequenced. Measured with immunoSEQ multiplex PCR; TCRdb has only the in-frame clones, and not every one. The sample carries about 620,000 clones, roughly a sixth recorded once. CD45RO/CCR7/CD25/CD127/CD95/CD27 staining was used to isolate CD4+ naive, central memory, regulatory and stem cell-like memory cells by sorting. The sequence derives from a man aged 18 to 29 in good health. The V gene is TRBV29-1, the J gene TRBJ2-7; a weak D match, TRBD1 (6 bases). The sample taken for sequencing was naive CD4+ T cells from blood. CDR3 amino acids: CSVTTGTYEQYF. The CDR3, as DNA: TGCAGCGTTACGACAGGTACCTACGAGCAGTACTTC.